This T cell receptor (beta chain) came from a study of T-cell reconstitution after alpha-beta-depleted transplantation in children. Researchers prepared the TCRbeta library using unique molecular identifiers, the study reports. TCRdb ran MiXCR on the PCR reads and lists one entry per CDR3 protein. Found here are 150,000 to 200,000 distinct CDR3 sequences, about 6.3% of them singletons; the top ten hold 3%. The CDR3 covers 14 residues. With 10 bases removed from V and 1 base from J, the gap between germline ends came to 16 bases. There are many counts of this clonotype. The chain has TRBV12-3 or TRBV12-4 and TRBJ1-1, with D possibly being TRBD1 (5 bases). This receptor was identified in a human donor who donated a stem cell graft to a child with Wiskott-Aldrich syndrome. Sequences were derived from PBMCs from the stem cell graft donor, sampled from the stem cell graft. The CDR3 reads CATQGASTNTEAFF. In DNA, the CDR3 is TGTGCCACCCAGGGAGCCAGCACGAACACTGAAGCTTTCTTT.